This is a list of T cell receptor beta chains from one sample in a study of T cell responses to AZD1222 COVID-19 vaccine. Sequencing used immunoSEQ multiplex PCR; TCRdb keeps in-frame clones, though not all of them. The sample includes 40,000 to 60,000 clones, about 90% of them seen just once. The source was peripheral blood, collected 28 days after the second AZD1222 dose. The receptors were gathered from an adult who received the AZD1222 COVID-19 vaccine. The conserved cysteine and the conserved F or W are not part of the CDR3 here.

J gene | V gene | CDR3 protein
TRBJ1-6 | TRBV27 | ASSLNPGAHSPLH
TRBJ1-5 | TRBV7-2 | ASSPGSGSQPQH
TRBJ2-1 | TRBV19 | ASSGLAGVPRF
TRBJ2-1 | TRBV9 | ASSASGNEQF
TRBJ1-2 | TRBV12-3/TRBV12-4 | ASSLLGGYT
TRBJ1-1 | TRBV7-9 | ASSRTGSMNTEAF
TRBJ2-7 | TRBV10-3 | AISGDRGTYEQY
TRBJ2-1 | TRBV4-2 | ASSQDLGRELNEQF
TRBJ2-1 | TRBV27 | ASSFSRGNEQF
TRBJ1-6 | TRBV19 | ASRLQPQYSPLH
TRBJ2-3 | TRBV20-1 | SASLDYKDTQY
TRBJ1-6 | TRBV25-1 | ASSEEGTGTNSPLH
TRBJ1-1 | TRBV28 | ASSSPRGQELNTEAF
TRBJ1-5 | TRBV27 | ASSPPGNQPQH
TRBJ2-2 | TRBV10-2 | ASKKQGWELF
TRBJ2-7 | TRBV27 | ASSFSRGYEQY
TRBJ1-5 | TRBV7-2 | ASSFEAGVNQPQH
TRBJ2-7 | TRBV18 | ASSPPGLGGVYEQY
TRBJ2-3 | TRBV2 | ASSASGDTQY
TRBJ1-5 | TRBV6-5 | ASSYSSVQPQH
TRBJ1-1 | TRBV29-1 | SVELEGTEAF
TRBJ2-5 | TRBV11-1 | ASSLVETQY
TRBJ1-5 | TRBV10-2 | ASRPSGVINQPQH
TRBJ1-5 | TRBV24-1 | ATRETGTDQPQH
TRBJ1-2 | TRBV11-2 | ASSLDRSLFYGYT
TRBJ2-7 | TRBV6-5 | ASIQSGEQY
TRBJ1-1 | TRBV4-1 | ASSQWTGERATEAF
TRBJ2-5 | TRBV27 | ASSSTTRGETQY